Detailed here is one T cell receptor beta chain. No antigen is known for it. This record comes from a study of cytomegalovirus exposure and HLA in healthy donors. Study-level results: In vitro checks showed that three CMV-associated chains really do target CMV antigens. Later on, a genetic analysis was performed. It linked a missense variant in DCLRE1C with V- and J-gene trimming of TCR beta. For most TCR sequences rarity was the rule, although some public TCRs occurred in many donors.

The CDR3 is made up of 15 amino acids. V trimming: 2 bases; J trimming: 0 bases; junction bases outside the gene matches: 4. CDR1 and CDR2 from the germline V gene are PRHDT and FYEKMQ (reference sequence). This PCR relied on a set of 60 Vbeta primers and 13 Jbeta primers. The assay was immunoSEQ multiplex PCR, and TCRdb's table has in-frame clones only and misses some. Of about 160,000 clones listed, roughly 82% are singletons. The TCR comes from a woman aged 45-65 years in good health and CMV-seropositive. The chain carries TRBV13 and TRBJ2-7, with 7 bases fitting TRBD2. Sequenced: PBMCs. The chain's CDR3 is CASSLYGGNSYEQYF. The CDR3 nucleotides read TGTGCCAGCAGCTTATACGGGGGGAACTCCTACGAGCAGTACTTC.